The 27 T cell receptor beta chains below come from one sample, sequenced in a study of T cells in localized non-small cell lung cancer. Method: immunoSEQ multiplex PCR; TCRdb's copy keeps in-frame clones and lacks some. In the table there are around 140,000 clones, 80% to 90% of which are singletons. This sample comprised peripheral blood, obtained before any cancer treatment. The receptors stem from a female donor of 60 years or more with stage I lung adenocarcinoma.

V is TRBV4-1 and J is TRBJ2-3, with 8 bases lining up with TRBD2. V shed 6 bases, J shed 0 bases, and the junction held 8 bases outside the gene matches. Germline-derived CDR1 and CDR2 are MGHRA and YSYEKL. This CDR3 comprises 16 residues. In nucleotides, the CDR3 is TGCGCCAGCAGTCTCCTTTTAGCGGGAAGCACAGATACGCAGTATTTT. Protein sequence: CASSLLLAGSTDTQYF.

The chain couples TRBV28 to TRBJ1-1; D is undetermined. There are 12 residues in the CDR3. The germline V gene has CDR1 MDHEN and CDR2 SYDVKM. Trimming left V 7 bases short and J 0 bases short, with 6 bases between. The CDR3 spells CASKILNTEAFF. The CDR3 coding sequence is TGTGCCAGCAAGATCCTGAACACTGAAGCTTTCTTT.

J is TRBJ1-2 and V is TRBV11-2; D ambiguous. V was pared by 1 base and J by 5 bases, with 14 bases between. The CDR3 has 15 residues. Germline values: CDR1 SGHAT, CDR2 FQNNGV. Here the CDR3 DNA reads TGTGCCAGCAGCTTAGTCAAGGGAGCTGTGTATGGCTACACCTTC. Its protein product is CASSLVKGAVYGYTF. Together with reference TRBV11-2 and TRBJ1-2, the CDR3 gives the full variable domain: EAGVAQSPRYKIIEKRQSVAFWCNPISGHATLYWYQQILGQGPKLLIQFQNNGVVDDSQLPKDRFSAERLKGVDSTLKIQPAKLEDSAVYLCASSLVKGAVYGYTFGSGTRLTVV.

The V call is TRBV7-3, the J call TRBJ2-3, with a tentative D call TRBD2 (6 bases). Trimming removed 5 bases at V and 6 bases at J, with 18 bases between. Looked up from germline, CDR1 is SGHTA and CDR2 is FQGTGA. The CDR3 is 15 residues long. The CDR3 DNA sequence: TGTGCCAGCAGCCCGTCGGGGGTCGGGGCTGATACGCAGTATTTT. It specifies CASSPSGVGADTQYF.

The table lists this clone with a count of one. CDR3 residues: CASSGRGLGEKLFF. The CDR3 DNA is TGTGCCAGCAGTGGCAGGGGGCTAGGCGAAAAACTGTTTTTT. V usage is TRBV27 and J usage is TRBJ1-4, with TRBD1 matching 8 bases. V lost 5 bases and J lost 8; bases outside the gene matches: 7. Per the germline V gene, CDR1 is MNHEY and CDR2 is SMNVEV (reference sequence). CDR3 length: 14 amino acids.

The chain has TRBV5-1 and TRBJ2-2; 10 nucleotides match TRBD1. Per the germline V gene, CDR1 is SGHRS and CDR2 is YFSETQ. J lost 4 bases, V lost 4 bases, and 7 bases had no gene match. This CDR3 spans 16 amino acids. CDR3 region: CASSVGQGVTTGELFF. The CDR3, as DNA: TGCGCCAGCAGCGTAGGACAGGGGGTTACCACCGGGGAGCTGTTTTTT.

The V gene is TRBV28, the J gene TRBJ1-3, with TRBD1 as a possible D gene (5 bases). The CDR3 runs to 15 residues. Germline V gene sequence: CDR1 MDHEN, CDR2 SYDVKM. The V and J ends lost 7 bases and 3 bases respectively, with 16 bases between them. In DNA form, the CDR3 reads TGTGCCAGCACCCCCTCAGGGCCCCTTGGAAACACCATATATTTT. Encoded protein: CASTPSGPLGNTIYF.

The V gene is TRBV27, the J gene TRBJ2-7; D remains ambiguous. CDR3 length: 12 amino acids. V was shortened by 3 bases and J by 3 bases, with 6 bases between the two germline ends. Germline V gene lookup returns CDR1 MNHEY and CDR2 SMNVEV (reference sequence). The CDR3 DNA is TGTGCCAGCAGTTTGAACTTCTACGAGCAGTACTTC. Its translation is CASSLNFYEQYF.

This chain joins TRBV27 and TRBJ2-3; D uncertain. From germline, CDR1 is MNHEY and CDR2 SMNVEV (reference sequence). The V and J ends lost 5 bases and 6 bases respectively, with 6 bases between them. The CDR3 is 11 amino acids. The CDR3 bases are TGTGCCAGCAGTGTTTTGGATACGCAGTATTTT. Protein sequence: CASSVLDTQYF.

The rearrangement uses TRBV28 and TRBJ1-2; 8 nucleotides line up with TRBD1. Per germline, CDR1 MDHEN and CDR2 SYDVKM. The CDR3 spans 14 residues. The ends lost 6 bases at V and 3 bases at J; junction bases unmatched: 6. The CDR3 DNA reads as TGTGCCAGCAGAATCAGGGGGCGCCACTATGGCTACACCTTC. It translates to CASRIRGRHYGYTF.

The chain recombines TRBV6-6 with TRBJ1-4; possible D gene TRBD1, 6 bases. Germline V lookup: CDR1 MNHNY, CDR2 SVGAGI (reference sequence). Trimming left V 6 bases short and J 8 bases short, with 13 bases between. This CDR3 is built from 13 residues. In DNA, the CDR3 is TGTGCCAGCAGCCGACAGGAGATGGAAAAACTGTTTTTT. Its protein product is CASSRQEMEKLFF.

J is TRBJ2-7 and V is TRBV5-8, with 7 bases lining up with TRBD2. The CDR3 has 15 amino acids. The V gene's germline CDR1 is SGHTS and CDR2 YDEGEE. Unmatched junction bases numbered 9, after V lost 6 bases and J lost 0 bases. The CDR3: CASTPYGTTSYEQYF. In DNA, the CDR3 is TGTGCCAGCACTCCTTACGGGACTACCTCCTACGAGCAGTACTTC.

This clone was recorded a few times. The genes are TRBV7-8 and TRBJ2-7; D might be TRBD2 (7 bases). V shed 3 bases and J shed 12 bases, with 15 bases lying between them. The V gene's germline CDR1 is SGHVS and CDR2 FQNEAQ. There are 12 residues in the CDR3. The CDR3 coding sequence is TGTGCCAGCAGCTTGAGGGAGGGGGTGGCGTACTTC. Translating gives CASSLREGVAYF.

The CDR3 DNA sequence: TGTGCCAGCAGTGACTACCCTAGCGGGAGGGGGTCGGGGCAGTTCTTC. Its protein product is CASSDYPSGRGSGQFF. The rearrangement joins TRBV6-1 to TRBJ2-1; TRBD2 agrees at 12 bases. Per the germline V gene, CDR1 is MNHNS and CDR2 is SASEGT. The CDR3 is 16 amino acids. J lost 12 bases, V lost 3 bases, and 12 bases had no gene match.

V gene TRBV5-8 combines with J gene TRBJ1-2; no firm D call. Germline CDR1 and CDR2: SGHTS and YDEGEE. Trimming removed 4 bases at V and 14 bases at J, with 18 bases between. The CDR3 loop spans 12 amino acids. This CDR3 reads CASSIQFLARTF. The DNA of the CDR3 is TGTGCCAGCAGCATCCAATTTCTGGCTAGGACCTTC.

The chain recombines TRBV7-3 with TRBJ1-1; a weak D match, TRBD1 (5 bases). CDR3 length: 18 residues. V lost 5 bases, J lost 0 bases, and 22 bases lay in between. Germline CDR1 and CDR2: SGHTA and FQGTGA. CDR3 region: CASSLEPRGRVMNTEAFF. Here the CDR3 DNA reads TGTGCCAGCAGCCTAGAGCCAAGGGGAAGAGTCATGAACACTGAAGCTTTCTTT.

This clone was seen a single time. The chain recombines TRBV5-1 with TRBJ1-2, with TRBD1 matching 11 bases. CDR1 SGHRS and CDR2 YFSETQ come from the germline V gene. The CDR3 is 15 amino acids. J lost 7 bases, V lost 4 bases, and 9 bases had no gene match. The CDR3 DNA reads TGCGCCAGCAGCCCCTCCACCGGGACAGGGGGTGGCTACACCTTC. It codes for CASSPSTGTGGGYTF.

This chain joins TRBV6-5 and TRBJ2-5, with D perhaps given as TRBD1 or TRBD2 (5 bases each). Trimming took 5 bases from V and 4 from J, leaving 17 bases between them. Germline CDR1 reads MNHEY; CDR2 reads SVGAGI. This CDR3 has 15 residues. The CDR3 loop is CASSLRWGSGETQYF. The CDR3 DNA reads TGTGCCAGCAGTCTACGGTGGGGGTCGGGAGAGACCCAGTACTTC.

The chain combines TRBV5-1 with TRBJ2-4; the D gene could be TRBD1 or TRBD2 (6 bases each). CDR1 is SGHRS and CDR2 is YFSETQ in the germline V gene. The CDR3 extends over 14 amino acids. V was trimmed by 4 bases and J by 6 bases, leaving 14 bases between them. The CDR3 sequence is CASSPGGGGNIQYF. CDR3 nucleotide sequence: TGCGCCAGCAGCCCCGGAGGGGGTGGAAACATTCAGTACTTC.

The rearrangement uses TRBV7-3 and TRBJ2-3, with TRBD2 matching over 7 bases. V shed 5 bases and J 4 bases; nucleotides not matched to a gene: 12. CDR3 size: 16 residues. Germline-derived CDR1 and CDR2 are SGHTA and FQGTGA. CDR3 amino acids: CASSPIAGPTADTQYF. In DNA form, the CDR3 reads TGTGCCAGCAGCCCGATAGCGGGTCCGACGGCAGATACGCAGTATTTT.

CDR3: CASSDLDRGRRGSSYEQYF. In DNA, the CDR3 is TGTGCCAGCAGTGACCTCGACAGGGGGCGCCGCGGGAGCTCCTACGAGCAGTACTTC. V gene TRBV2 combines with J gene TRBJ2-5; 10 nucleotides match TRBD1. The J call could be wrong; TRBJ2-7 is a better fit for the DNA end. There are 19 residues in the CDR3. CDR1 SNHLY and CDR2 FYNNEI come from the germline V gene.

The gene calls are TRBV28 and TRBJ2-3, with TRBD2 matching 10 bases. After removal of 5 bases from V and 5 bases from J, the junction contained 4 bases not matched to a gene. The CDR3 is 14 amino acids. Germline-derived CDR1 and CDR2 are MDHEN and SYDVKM. CDR3 region: CASSSGRALDTQYF. The CDR3, as DNA: TGTGCCAGCAGTAGCGGGAGGGCCCTAGATACGCAGTATTTT.

V and J are TRBV7-2 and TRBJ2-3, with TRBD1 matching 7 bases. Per germline, CDR1 SGHTA and CDR2 FQGNSA. The V segment lost 3 bases and the J segment 3 bases; nucleotides outside the gene matches: 15. The CDR3 loop spans 18 amino acids. In DNA, the CDR3 is TGTGCCAGCAGCTTTCCCCGCGGACTGGACAGGCGGACAGATACGCAGTATTTT. Protein sequence: CASSFPRGLDRRTDTQYF. Complete variable domain (other parts from reference TRBV7-2 and TRBJ2-3): GAGVSQSPSNKVTEKGKDVELRCDPISGHTALYWYRQSLGQGLEFLIYFQGNSAPDKSGLPSDRFSAERTGGSVSTLTIQRTQQEDSAVYLCASSFPRGLDRRTDTQYFGPGTRLTVL.

This chain joins TRBV13 and TRBJ1-5; D not resolved. The CDR3 is made up of 14 amino acids. V was shortened by 3 bases and J by 3 bases, with 9 bases between the two germline ends. Looked up from germline, CDR1 is PRHDT and CDR2 is FYEKMQ (reference sequence). The CDR3 DNA sequence: TGTGCCAGCAGCTTGCGGGGTACCAATCAGCCCCAGCATTTT. This codes for CASSLRGTNQPQHF.

V gene TRBV5-1 combines with J gene TRBJ1-1; possibly TRBD1 for D (5 bases). The V and J ends lost 0 bases and 0 bases respectively, with 9 bases between them. The CDR3 totals 15 residues. Germline CDR1 is SGHRS and CDR2 is YFSETQ. CDR3 protein: CASSLGDLLNTEAFF. The CDR3 DNA sequence: TGCGCCAGCAGCTTGGGGGACTTACTGAACACTGAAGCTTTCTTT.

This clone occurred once. The J gene is TRBJ2-1, the V gene TRBV7-3; 12 nucleotides align to TRBD2. In germline, CDR1 is SGHTA, CDR2 FQGTGA. This CDR3 comprises 18 residues. The junction had 11 bases not matched to a gene; V was cut back by 5 bases and J by 3 bases. For the CDR3, the DNA is TGTGCCAGCAGCCCTCGGACTAGCGGGACTGGGCGCTACAATGAGCAGTTCTTC. Protein: CASSPRTSGTGRYNEQFF. The whole variable domain, remainder taken from reference TRBV7-3 and TRBJ2-1, is GAGVSQTPSNKVTEKGKYVELRCDPISGHTALYWYRQSLGQGPEFLIYFQGTGAADDSGLPNDRFFAVRPEGSVSTLKIQRTERGDSAVYLCASSPRTSGTGRYNEQFFGPGTRLTVL.

For the CDR3, the DNA is TGCGCCAGCAGCTCGCTTCTCGACAGGGACTTCAGCTCTGGGGCCAACGTCCTGACTTTC. Translated, it gives CASSSLLDRDFSSGANVLTF. This sequence joins TRBV5-1 and TRBJ2-6; D perhaps matches TRBD1 (7 bases). In germline, CDR1 is SGHRS, CDR2 YFSETQ. Trimming took 3 bases from V and 0 from J, leaving 22 bases between them. The CDR3 runs 20 residues.